A selection of T cell receptor beta chains follows, all from one sample in a study of T cell repertoires in cytomegalovirus infection. These receptors have no identified antigens. Via MiXCR, TCRdb re-called the reads, giving one row per CDR3 protein. The data hold about 330,000 distinct CDR3 sequences, with around a third observed a single time. The sample in question was cultured PBMCs, obtained from culture after CMV antigen stimulation. Receptors were obtained from a human donor in good health (CMV status not recorded). Some clones in this sample may be carry-over from other donors' samples. Each CDR3 is given with its conserved first and last residue. A D gene is named only where the DNA matches it firmly. Only part of the rows carry a size: once, few, many, or a class if the clone is expanded.

D,V,size,J,CDR3,DNA
-,TRBV6-2/TRBV6-3,-,TRBJ2-5,CASSYPQLAPRRTLDETQYF,TGTGCCAGCAGTTACCCGCAACTTGCCCCGCGGAGGACCCTTGACGAGACCCAGTACTTC
-,TRBV6-1,-,TRBJ1-2,CASKIEANYGYTF,TGTGCCAGCAAGATAGAAGCTAACTATGGCTACACCTTC
-,TRBV7-6,few,TRBJ1-3,CASSEESSGNTIYF,TGTGCCAGCAGCGAAGAGAGCTCTGGAAACACCATATATTTT
-,TRBV10-3,-,TRBJ2-2,CAISESKVPGAGELFF,TGTGCCATCAGTGAGTCGAAGGTTCCTGGGGCCGGGGAGCTGTTTTTT
TRBD2,TRBV29-1,-,TRBJ2-3,CSGGTSSSTDTQYF,TGCAGCGGCGGGACTAGCTCCAGCACAGATACGCAGTATTTT
TRBD1,TRBV5-1,few,TRBJ2-3,CASSPETGGVSRAATDTQYF,TGCGCCAGCAGCCCGGAGACAGGGGGCGTCTCAAGGGCGGCCACAGATACGCAGTATTTT
-,TRBV7-2,-,TRBJ1-3,CASSLVVTGNTIYF,TGTGCCAGCAGCTTAGTAGTAACTGGAAACACCATATATTTT
TRBD2,TRBV6-5,-,TRBJ2-1,CATLTSREQFF,TGTGCCACCCTGACTAGCCGTGAGCAGTTCTTC
-,TRBV2,-,TRBJ2-1,CASSGSGTLPGSSYNEQFF,TGTGCCAGCAGTGGCTCCGGGACTCTACCCGGTAGCTCCTACAATGAGCAGTTCTTC
-,TRBV6-6,-,TRBJ1-2,CASSFEGVNGYTF,TGTGCCAGCAGTTTCGAGGGAGTCAATGGCTACACCTTC
-,TRBV6-1,-,TRBJ2-3,CASSAGSDTQYF,TGTGCCAGCAGTGCGGGCTCAGATACGCAGTATTTT
-,TRBV29-1,-,TRBJ2-5,CSVESAGQETQYF,TGCAGCGTTGAGTCGGCAGGGCAAGAGACCCAGTACTTC
TRBD2,TRBV20-1,few,TRBJ2-1,CSARFAGVVNEQFF,TGCAGTGCCCGCTTCGCGGGAGTAGTAAATGAGCAGTTCTTC
TRBD2,TRBV7-2,-,TRBJ2-7,CASSLGLAGYEQYF,TGTGCCAGCAGCCTGGGACTAGCGGGATACGAGCAGTACTTC
TRBD1,TRBV6-1,-,TRBJ1-6,CASRRDGGTGVSPLHF,TGTGCCAGCAGACGCGATGGCGGGACAGGGGTCTCACCCCTCCACTTT
-,TRBV6-1,few,TRBJ2-4,CASSPVDRLAKNIQYF,TGTGCCAGCAGTCCAGTAGACCGTCTAGCCAAAAACATTCAGTACTTC
-,TRBV12-3/TRBV12-4,few,TRBJ2-6,CASSFQANVLTF,TGTGCCAGCAGTTTTCAGGCCAACGTCCTGACTTTC
-,TRBV7-3,-,TRBJ1-4,CASSPTGPGEKLFF,TGTGCCAGCAGCCCGACAGGTCCGGGGGAAAAACTGTTTTTT
-,TRBV24-1,-,TRBJ2-3,CATSGSQDTQYF,TGTGCCACCTCGGGGAGTCAAGATACGCAGTATTTT
TRBD1,TRBV10-3,many,TRBJ1-1,CAISEPGQGGTEAFF,TGTGCCATCAGTGAGCCGGGACAGGGGGGAACTGAAGCTTTCTTT
-,TRBV6-1,-,TRBJ1-1,CASRPGPLNTEAFF,TGTGCCAGCAGGCCGGGGCCCTTGAACACTGAAGCTTTCTTT
TRBD2,TRBV2,-,TRBJ2-1,CASPNRGTSGRPNEQFF,TGTGCCAGCCCTAATAGGGGGACTAGCGGAAGGCCCAATGAGCAGTTCTTC
TRBD2,TRBV20-1,-,TRBJ2-1,CSARTLAGGPFYNEQFF,TGCAGTGCTAGAACACTAGCGGGAGGGCCTTTCTACAATGAGCAGTTCTTC
-,TRBV28,-,TRBJ1-1,CASSLSREAFF,TGTGCCAGCAGTTTAAGCAGAGAAGCTTTCTTT
-,TRBV4-1,few,TRBJ1-2,CASSQAADRPHYGYTF,TGCGCCAGCAGCCAAGCAGCAGACAGGCCCCACTATGGCTACACCTTC
-,TRBV5-6,-,TRBJ2-5,CASSLGRAGTQYF,TGTGCCAGCAGCTTGGGGAGGGCGGGGACCCAGTACTTC
-,TRBV19,-,TRBJ2-1,CASSSIGNRRNEQFF,TGTGCCAGTAGTTCGATCGGGAACCGACGCAATGAGCAGTTCTTC
-,TRBV6-6,few,TRBJ1-4,CASRQPGPLNEKLFF,TGTGCCAGCAGGCAACCGGGACCTCTAAATGAAAAACTGTTTTTT
TRBD2,TRBV12-3/TRBV12-4,-,TRBJ2-1,CASSPHRLAGGNEQFF,TGTGCCAGCAGTCCACATCGACTAGCGGGAGGCAATGAGCAGTTCTTC
TRBD2,TRBV7-2,many,TRBJ2-7,CASSSSGLAGRPPYEQYF,TGTGCCAGCAGCTCCTCGGGACTAGCGGGCAGGCCCCCCTACGAGCAGTACTTC
TRBD2,TRBV19,-,TRBJ2-3,CASRREGFTDTQYF,TGTGCCAGTAGACGGGAGGGGTTCACAGATACGCAGTATTTT
-,TRBV7-6,few,TRBJ2-1,CASSLVGAGESLGGEQFF,TGTGCCAGCAGCTTAGTCGGGGCAGGGGAGAGCTTGGGAGGTGAGCAGTTCTTC
TRBD2,TRBV7-9,many,TRBJ2-1,CASSLSGSGAYNEQFF,TGTGCCAGCAGCTTATCCGGCAGCGGGGCCTACAATGAGCAGTTCTTC
TRBD2,TRBV19,-,TRBJ2-3,CASTGLAGYTDTQYF,TGTGCCAGTACCGGACTAGCGGGATATACAGATACGCAGTATTTT
-,TRBV19,-,TRBJ1-2,CASTPGQYPNYGYTF,TGTGCCAGTACCCCTGGACAGTATCCTAACTATGGCTACACCTTC
-,TRBV6-2/TRBV6-3,-,TRBJ2-2,CASNGWNTGELFF,TGTGCCAGCAACGGGTGGAACACCGGGGAGCTGTTTTTT
TRBD1,TRBV7-2,few,TRBJ2-4,CASTTGDRNIQYF,TGTGCCAGCACAACGGGGGACAGGAACATTCAGTACTTC
-,TRBV10-3,few,TRBJ1-5,CAIRGEQGNQPQHF,TGTGCCATCAGAGGCGAACAGGGCAATCAGCCCCAGCATTTT
TRBD2,TRBV12-3/TRBV12-4,-,TRBJ2-7,CASSPGLAGLYEQYF,TGTGCCAGCAGCCCGGGACTAGCGGGACTCTACGAGCAGTACTTC
-,TRBV12-3/TRBV12-4,few,TRBJ1-3,CASSLWGRGNTIYF,TGTGCCAGCAGTTTATGGGGGCGAGGAAACACCATATATTTT
-,TRBV7-2,many,TRBJ1-1,CASSLVLSGQITEAFF,TGTGCCAGCAGCTTAGTCCTAAGCGGACAGATCACTGAAGCTTTCTTT
TRBD2,TRBV28,-,TRBJ2-1,CASTLTSGRGSSYNEQFF,TGTGCCAGCACCCTGACTAGCGGGAGGGGGAGCTCCTACAATGAGCAGTTCTTC
TRBD2,TRBV12-3/TRBV12-4,-,TRBJ2-5,CASSLSVGAGEGQETQYF,TGTGCCAGCAGTCTGAGTGTCGGAGCGGGAGAGGGGCAAGAGACCCAGTACTTC
-,TRBV29-1,-,TRBJ2-7,CSVEGTLDGPYEQYF,TGCAGCGTTGAGGGGACTCTGGACGGCCCCTACGAGCAGTACTTC
-,TRBV2,-,TRBJ1-2,CASSLDFALHGYTF,TGTGCCAGCAGCCTGGACTTTGCGCTCCATGGCTACACCTTC
-,TRBV6-2/TRBV6-3,-,TRBJ2-1,CASSYSELALIHNEQFF,TGTGCCAGCAGTTACTCGGAGCTAGCCCTTATTCACAATGAGCAGTTCTTC
-,TRBV9,-,TRBJ1-2,CASSLTFRTLGYTF,TGTGCCAGCAGCCTAACCTTTCGCACTCTGGGCTACACCTTC
TRBD1,TRBV6-2/TRBV6-3,-,TRBJ2-1,CASSYNTAPGTESSYNEQFF,TGTGCCAGCAGTTACAATACCGCCCCCGGGACAGAAAGCTCCTACAATGAGCAGTTCTTC
TRBD1,TRBV6-2/TRBV6-3,-,TRBJ1-2,CASSPLGTGDYGYTF,TGTGCCAGCAGTCCTCTCGGGACAGGGGACTATGGCTACACCTTC
-,TRBV7-2,-,TRBJ2-1,CASRRLGEQFF,TGTGCCAGCAGACGACTAGGTGAGCAGTTCTTC
TRBD1,TRBV7-2,few,TRBJ1-1,CASSRTGGRTEAFF,TGTGCCAGCAGCAGAACAGGGGGGCGGACTGAAGCTTTCTTT
-,TRBV7-2,many,TRBJ1-1,CASSPRWGPSNTEAFF,TGTGCCAGCAGCCCGAGGTGGGGCCCGTCGAACACTGAAGCTTTCTTT
-,TRBV28,-,TRBJ1-5,CASSHLGRALNQPQHF,TGTGCCAGCAGTCATTTGGGCAGGGCTCTCAATCAGCCCCAGCATTTT
-,TRBV4-1,-,TRBJ2-7,CASSQGVSRSSYEQYF,TGCGCCAGCAGCCAAGGGGTCTCCAGAAGCTCCTACGAGCAGTACTTC